This T cell receptor (beta chain) was profiled in a study of response to subunit inactivated influenza vaccine. In TCRdb, the RT-PCR reads were re-called with MiXCR into one record per CDR3 protein. The data hold about 780,000 distinct CDR3 sequences, with less than 20% observed a single time. Trimming at V came to 1 base and at J to 2 bases, leaving 6 bases not matched to a gene. CDR1 and CDR2 (germline): SGHRS, YFSETQ. The CDR3 length is 15 residues. Sequencing used PBMCs from blood, obtained around 5 days after vaccination. The V call is TRBV5-1, the J call TRBJ2-7; 7 nucleotides agree with TRBD1. This TCR derives from a man between 45 and 60 years old who received an inactivated influenza vaccine. The CDR3 sequence is CASSLTGQRPYEQYF. The CDR3 nucleotides are TGCGCCAGCAGCTTGACGGGACAGCGCCCCTACGAGCAGTACTTC.